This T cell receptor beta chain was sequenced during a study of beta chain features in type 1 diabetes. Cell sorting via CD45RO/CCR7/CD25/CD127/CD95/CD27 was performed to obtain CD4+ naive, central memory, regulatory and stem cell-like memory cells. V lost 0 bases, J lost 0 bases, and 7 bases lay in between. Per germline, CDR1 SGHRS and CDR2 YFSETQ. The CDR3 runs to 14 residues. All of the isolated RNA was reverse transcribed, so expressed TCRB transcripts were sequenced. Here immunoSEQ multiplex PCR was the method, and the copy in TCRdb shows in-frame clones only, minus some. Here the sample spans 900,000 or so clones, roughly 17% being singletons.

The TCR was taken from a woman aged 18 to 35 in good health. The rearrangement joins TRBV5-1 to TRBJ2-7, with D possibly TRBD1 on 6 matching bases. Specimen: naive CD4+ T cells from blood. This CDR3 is CASSLDRDSYEQYF. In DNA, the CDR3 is TGCGCCAGCAGCTTGGACAGGGACTCCTACGAGCAGTACTTC.